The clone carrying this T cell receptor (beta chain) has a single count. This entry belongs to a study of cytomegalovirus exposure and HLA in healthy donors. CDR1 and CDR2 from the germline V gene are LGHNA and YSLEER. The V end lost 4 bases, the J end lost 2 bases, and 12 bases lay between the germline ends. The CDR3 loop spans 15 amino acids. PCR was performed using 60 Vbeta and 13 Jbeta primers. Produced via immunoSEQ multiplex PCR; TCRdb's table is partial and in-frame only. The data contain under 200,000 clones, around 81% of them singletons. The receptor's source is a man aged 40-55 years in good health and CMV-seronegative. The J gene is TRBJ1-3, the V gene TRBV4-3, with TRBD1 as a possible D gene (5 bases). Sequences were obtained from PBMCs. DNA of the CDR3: TGCGCCAGCAGCCTAGAGGACATTCCTGGAAACACCATATATTTT. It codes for CASSLEDIPGNTIYF.